Sequencing of this TCR beta chain was carried out in a study of blood T cell repertoires in COVID-19. Overall study: Whether acute or convalescent, the COVID-19 samples came from the United States, Italy and Spain.

Germline V gene lookup returns CDR1 MGHRA and CDR2 YSYEKL. CDR3 length: 16 residues. V trimming: 2 bases; J trimming: 11 bases; junction bases outside the gene matches: 13. The Seattle patients, enrolled during active infection, were followed longitudinally. The authors' processing: From reference gene primer amplification, estimates of nucleated cell counts were derived. Assay: immunoSEQ multiplex PCR; the TCRdb copy retains only in-frame clones and omits some. V and J calls plus clone size are reproduced from that table; the DNA served to infer D and trimming. Found here are approximately 110,000 clones, about 93% of them singletons; the top ten hold about 2%.

This receptor was obtained from a man aged 50-60 years with COVID-19, enrolled during active disease. The sequenced sample was peripheral blood. The chain is built from TRBV4-1 and TRBJ2-1; 9 positions match TRBD2. CDR3 residues: CASSQPGRGSGGKQFF. As DNA, the CDR3 is TGCGCCAGCAGCCAACCAGGGAGGGGTAGCGGGGGAAAGCAGTTCTTC.